This T cell receptor (beta chain) came from a study of T cell repertoires in cytomegalovirus infection. This clonotype was detected many times. Germline CDR1 and CDR2: MDHEN and SYDVKM. V lost 8 bases and J lost 0, with 8 bases in between. There are 13 residues in the CDR3. TCRdb called the reads again in MiXCR, with one record for every CDR3 protein. This table holds a few hundred thousand distinct CDR3 sequences, about a sixth found once. The source of this sequence is a human donor in good health (CMV status not recorded). Some clones in this sample may be carry-over from other donors' samples. The chain carries TRBV28 and TRBJ1-5; the D gene is possibly TRBD1 (6 bases). The sample taken for sequencing was CD8+ T cells from PBMCs. For the CDR3, the DNA is TGTGCCAGCCGGGACATTAGCAATCAGCCCCAGCATTTT. Translation gives CASRDISNQPQHF.